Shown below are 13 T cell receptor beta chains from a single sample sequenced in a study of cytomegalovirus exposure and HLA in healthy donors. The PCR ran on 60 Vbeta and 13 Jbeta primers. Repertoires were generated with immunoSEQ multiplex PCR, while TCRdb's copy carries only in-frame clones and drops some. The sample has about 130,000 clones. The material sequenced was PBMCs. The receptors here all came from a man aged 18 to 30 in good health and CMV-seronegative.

CDR3: CASSSASATYNEQFF. The CDR3 nucleotides read TGTGCCAGCAGTTCGGCTAGCGCAACCTACAATGAGCAGTTCTTC. The chain couples TRBV28 to TRBJ2-1; D possibly corresponds to TRBD2 (6 bases). V was cut by 4 bases and J by 2 bases, with 12 bases left in between. Germline V gives CDR1 MDHEN, CDR2 SYDVKM. The CDR3 sequence is 15 residues long. Complete variable domain (other parts from reference TRBV28 and TRBJ2-1): DVKVTQSSRYLVKRTGEKVFLECVQDMDHENMFWYRQDPGLGLRLIYFSYDVKMKEKGDIPEGYSVSREKKERFSLILESASTNQTSMYLCASSSASATYNEQFFGPGTRLTVL.

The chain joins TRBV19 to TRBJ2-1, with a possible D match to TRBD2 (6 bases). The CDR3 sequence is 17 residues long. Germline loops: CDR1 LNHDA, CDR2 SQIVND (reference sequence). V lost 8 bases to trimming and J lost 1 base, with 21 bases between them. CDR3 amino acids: CASEGGGMARSYNEQFF. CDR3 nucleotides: TGTGCCAGTGAGGGTGGGGGGATGGCACGGTCCTACAATGAGCAGTTCTTC.

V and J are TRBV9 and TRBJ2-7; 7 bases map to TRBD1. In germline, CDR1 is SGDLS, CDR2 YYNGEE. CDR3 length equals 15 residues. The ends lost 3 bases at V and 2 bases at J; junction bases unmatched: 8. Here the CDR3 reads CASSGGYGTAYEQYF. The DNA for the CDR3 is TGTGCCAGCAGCGGGGGTTACGGGACAGCCTACGAGCAGTACTTC.

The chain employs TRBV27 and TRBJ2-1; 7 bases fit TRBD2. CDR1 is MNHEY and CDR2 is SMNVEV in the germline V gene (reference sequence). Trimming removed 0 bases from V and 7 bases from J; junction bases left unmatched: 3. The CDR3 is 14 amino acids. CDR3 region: CASSLSMGGNEQFF. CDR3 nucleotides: TGTGCCAGCAGTTTATCGATGGGAGGGAATGAGCAGTTCTTC.

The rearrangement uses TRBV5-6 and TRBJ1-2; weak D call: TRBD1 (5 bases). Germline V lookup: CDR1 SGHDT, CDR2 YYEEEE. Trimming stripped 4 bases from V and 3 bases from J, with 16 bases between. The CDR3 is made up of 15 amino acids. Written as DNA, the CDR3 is TGTGCCAGCAGCAGATATCAGGGCGGCGACTATGGCTACACCTTC. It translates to CASSRYQGGDYGYTF.

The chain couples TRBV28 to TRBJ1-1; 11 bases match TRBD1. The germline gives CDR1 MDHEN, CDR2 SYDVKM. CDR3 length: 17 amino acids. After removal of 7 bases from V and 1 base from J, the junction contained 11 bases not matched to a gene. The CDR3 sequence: CASTLTAGTGGNTEAFF. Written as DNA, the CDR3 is TGTGCCAGCACCCTCACGGCCGGGACAGGGGGGAACACTGAAGCTTTCTTT.

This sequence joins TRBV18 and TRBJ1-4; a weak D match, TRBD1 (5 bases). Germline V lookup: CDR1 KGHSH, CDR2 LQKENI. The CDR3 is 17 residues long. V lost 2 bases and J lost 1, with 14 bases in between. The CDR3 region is CASSPKTGGETNEKLFF. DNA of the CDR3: TGTGCCAGCTCACCAAAGACGGGGGGGGAAACTAATGAAAAACTGTTTTTT.

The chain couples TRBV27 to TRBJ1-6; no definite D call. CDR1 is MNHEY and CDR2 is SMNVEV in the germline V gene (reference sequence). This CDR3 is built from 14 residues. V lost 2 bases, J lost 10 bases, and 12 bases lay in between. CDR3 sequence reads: CASSLAVLMSPLHF. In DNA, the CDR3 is TGTGCCAGCAGTTTAGCGGTTTTGATGTCACCCCTCCACTTT.

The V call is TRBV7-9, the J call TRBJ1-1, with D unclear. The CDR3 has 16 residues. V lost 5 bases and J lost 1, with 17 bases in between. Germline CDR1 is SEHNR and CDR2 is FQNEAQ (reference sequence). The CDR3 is CASSPRGGSGNTEAFF. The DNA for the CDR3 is TGTGCCAGCAGCCCGCGGGGAGGGAGCGGGAACACTGAAGCTTTCTTT.

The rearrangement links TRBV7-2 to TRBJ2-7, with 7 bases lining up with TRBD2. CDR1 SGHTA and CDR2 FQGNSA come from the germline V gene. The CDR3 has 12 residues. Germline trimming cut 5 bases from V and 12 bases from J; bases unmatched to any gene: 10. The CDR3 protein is CASSTGVGEGYF. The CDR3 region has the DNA TGTGCCAGCAGCACGGGTGTCGGGGAGGGGTACTTC.

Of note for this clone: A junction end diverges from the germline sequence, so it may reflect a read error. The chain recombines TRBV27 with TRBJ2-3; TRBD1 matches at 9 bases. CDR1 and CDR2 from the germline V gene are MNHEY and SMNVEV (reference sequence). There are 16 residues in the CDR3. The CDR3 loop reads CAGSLLQGTGTDTQYF. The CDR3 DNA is TGTGCCGGCAGTTTATTGCAAGGGACAGGGACAGATACGCAGTATTTT.

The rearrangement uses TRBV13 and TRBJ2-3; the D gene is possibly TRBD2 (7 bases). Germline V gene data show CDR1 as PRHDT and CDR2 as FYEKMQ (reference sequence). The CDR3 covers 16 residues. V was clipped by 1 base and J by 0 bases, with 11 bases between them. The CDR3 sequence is CASSLEGGTSTDTQYF. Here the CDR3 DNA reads TGTGCCAGCAGCTTAGAGGGGGGGACCAGCACAGATACGCAGTATTTT.

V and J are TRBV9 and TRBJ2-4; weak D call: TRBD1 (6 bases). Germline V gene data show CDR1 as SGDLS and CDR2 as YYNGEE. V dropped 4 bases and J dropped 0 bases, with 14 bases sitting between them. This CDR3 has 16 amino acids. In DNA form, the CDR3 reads TGTGCCAGCAGCACGACAGGAGAACTAGCCAAAAACATTCAGTACTTC. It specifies CASSTTGELAKNIQYF.